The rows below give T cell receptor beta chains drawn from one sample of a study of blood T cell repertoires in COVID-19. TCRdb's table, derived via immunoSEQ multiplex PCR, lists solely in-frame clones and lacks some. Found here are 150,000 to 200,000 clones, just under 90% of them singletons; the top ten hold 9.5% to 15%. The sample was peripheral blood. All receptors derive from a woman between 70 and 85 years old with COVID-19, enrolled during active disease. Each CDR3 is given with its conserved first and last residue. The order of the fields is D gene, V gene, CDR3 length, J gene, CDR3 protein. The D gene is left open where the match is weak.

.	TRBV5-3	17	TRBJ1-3	CARSPPAVGEPGNTIYF
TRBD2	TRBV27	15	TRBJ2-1	CASSLSSSGRYEQFF
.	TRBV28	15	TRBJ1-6	CASRGGRYYNSPLHF
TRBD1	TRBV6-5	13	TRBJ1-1	CASSRQGMTEAFF
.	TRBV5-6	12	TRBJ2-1	CASSQEDREQFF
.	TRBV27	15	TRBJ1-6	CASSLILGGLSPLHF
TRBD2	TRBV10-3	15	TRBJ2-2	CAISRAGGDTGELFF
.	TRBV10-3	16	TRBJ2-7	CAISETSRGYPGEQYF
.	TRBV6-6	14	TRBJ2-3	CASTDVGSTDTQYF
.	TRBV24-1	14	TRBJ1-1	CATSDPSSAGRWFF
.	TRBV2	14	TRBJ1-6	CASSELVPGAPLHF
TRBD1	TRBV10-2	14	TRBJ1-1	CASSGDRGYTEAFF
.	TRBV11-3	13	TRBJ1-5	CASSPNTDQPQHF
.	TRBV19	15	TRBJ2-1	CASSIDPPEYNEQFF
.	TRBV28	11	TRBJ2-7	CASSFSREQYF
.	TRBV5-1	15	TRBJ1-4	CASSLWGATNEKLFF
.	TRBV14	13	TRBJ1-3	CASSPDFGNTIYF
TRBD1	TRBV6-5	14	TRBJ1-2	CASSYSGQGRGYTF
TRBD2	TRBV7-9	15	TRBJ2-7	CASSRTSGPFYEQYF
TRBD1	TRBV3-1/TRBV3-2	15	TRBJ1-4	CASSVPGTGGEKLFF
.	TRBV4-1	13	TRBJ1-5	CASSGGSNQPQHF
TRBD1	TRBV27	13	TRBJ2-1	CACGDRGGGEQFF
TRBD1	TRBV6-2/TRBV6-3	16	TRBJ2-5	CASSYPPGQAQETQYF
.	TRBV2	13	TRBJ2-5	CARLGQSEETQYF
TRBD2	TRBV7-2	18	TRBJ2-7	CASSLAVTSGRTAYEQYF
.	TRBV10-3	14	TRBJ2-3	CAISADNYEDTQYF
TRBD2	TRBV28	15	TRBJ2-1	CASSPTSGSGHEQFF
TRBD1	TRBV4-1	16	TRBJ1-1	CASSQLRQGRGTEAFF
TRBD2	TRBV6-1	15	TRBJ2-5	CASSESSGRAETQYF
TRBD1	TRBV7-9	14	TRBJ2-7	CASSVGTASYEQYF
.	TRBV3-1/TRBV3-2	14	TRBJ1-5	CASSRRQSNQPQHF
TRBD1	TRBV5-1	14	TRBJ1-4	CASRQQGTNEKLFF
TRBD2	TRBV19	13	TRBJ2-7	CASSRGDSYEQYF
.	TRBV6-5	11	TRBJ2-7	CASTHGVEQYF
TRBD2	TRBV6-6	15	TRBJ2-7	CASSLGTSGRNEQYF
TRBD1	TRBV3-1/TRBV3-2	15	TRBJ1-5	CASSPTGGNNQPQHF
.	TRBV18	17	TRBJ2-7	CASSPIEGVGLDTAQYF
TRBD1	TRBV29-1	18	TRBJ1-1	CSASRGRQGAVVNTEAFF
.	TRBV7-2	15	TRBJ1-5	CASSLAQGNNQPQHF
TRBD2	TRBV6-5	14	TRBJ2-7	CASRRGTSGVEQYF
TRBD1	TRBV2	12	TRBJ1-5	CASGTGNQPQHF
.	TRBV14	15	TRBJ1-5	CASSQAGRRYQPQHF
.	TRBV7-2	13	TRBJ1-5	CASSLRRNQPQHF
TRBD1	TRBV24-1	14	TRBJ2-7	CATSDSGTGSEQYF
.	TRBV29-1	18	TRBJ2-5	CSVEFYTGRVLGGETQYF
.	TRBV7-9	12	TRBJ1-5	CASSTDEQPQHF
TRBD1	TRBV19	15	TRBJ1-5	CASSDRGFGNQPQHF
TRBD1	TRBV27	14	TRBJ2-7	CASSRGQGAYEQYF
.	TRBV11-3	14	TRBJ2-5	CASSKHAAQETQYF
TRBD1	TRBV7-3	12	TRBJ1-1	CASSSQGAPAFF
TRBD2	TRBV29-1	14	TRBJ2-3	CSVILAVSTDTQYF
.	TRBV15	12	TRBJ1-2	CATSRDIYGYTF
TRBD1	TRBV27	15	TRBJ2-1	CASSPGTGGWNEQFF
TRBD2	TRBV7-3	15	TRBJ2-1	CASSSTGTSGNEQFF
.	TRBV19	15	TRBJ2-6	CASMPGYSGANVLTF
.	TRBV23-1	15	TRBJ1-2	CASRPAEPGDYGYTF
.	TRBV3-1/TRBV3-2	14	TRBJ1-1	CASSQDTRLTEAFF